This TCR beta chain was recovered during a study of T cell responses to AZD1222 COVID-19 vaccine. Study results and caveats: Breadth and depth of Spike-specific TCRs rose after two AZD1222 doses. White British donors predominated, females outnumbered males, and clonal diversity was possibly underestimated. Reports say nearly half of spike-specific TCRs go after unmutated variant regions. Baseline seropositivity characterized only a handful of AZD1222 recipients.

On this clone itself: Its antigen is unknown.

CDR1 is SNHLY and CDR2 is FYNNEI in the germline V gene. The CDR3 sequence is 12 residues long. The ends were cut back, 4 bases at V and 7 bases at J, with 8 bases in the middle. TCRdb's copy holds only in-frame clones and misses some; the assay was immunoSEQ multiplex PCR. This sample has 130,000 to 150,000 clones; about 90% occur once, and the top ten carry around 5%. Here the sequenced sample was peripheral blood, taken on day 0 of AZD1222 vaccination. This sequence originates from an adult in good health. The chain recombines TRBV2 with TRBJ2-1, with D unresolved. CDR3 nucleotide sequence: TGTGCCAGCAGTGCCGCCGGGAATGAGCAGTTCTTC. Translation: CASSAAGNEQFF.